Listed below are T cell receptor beta chains from one sample, sequenced in a study of T cells in Graves' hyperthyroidism and ophthalmopathy. MiXCR was run by TCRdb on the multiplex PCR reads, yielding one entry per CDR3 protein. This sample carries around 370,000 distinct CDR3 sequences, approximately 17% of them seen once, and the ten largest clones take 40%. Sequencing was carried out using blood. The receptors come from a man between 18 and 35 years old with Graves' ophthalmopathy. CDR3s include the opening cysteine and the closing phenylalanine or tryptophan. Each record gives: D gene, clone size, V gene, J gene, CDR3 DNA, CDR3 protein. D genes are given only for firm matches. Not every row has a clone size; where given, it reads once, few, many or a size class.

D gene: .
clone size: many
V gene: TRBV11-2
J gene: TRBJ2-7
CDR3 DNA: TGTGCCAGCAGTTCGGACCCCTACGAGCAGTACTTC
CDR3 protein: CASSSDPYEQYF

D gene: TRBD1
clone size: few
V gene: TRBV29-1
J gene: TRBJ1-2
CDR3 DNA: TGCAGCGTTACAACTGACAGGGGGCGAGATGGCTACACCTTC
CDR3 protein: CSVTTDRGRDGYTF

D gene: .
clone size: .
V gene: TRBV6-8
J gene: TRBJ2-5
CDR3 DNA: TGCGCCAGCAGTGAGAGGGTTCAAGAGACCCAGTACTTC
CDR3 protein: CASSERVQETQYF

D gene: .
clone size: .
V gene: TRBV19
J gene: TRBJ2-2
CDR3 DNA: TGTGCCAGTAGTACCCCGCCAGAGGGGCGGAACACCGGGGAGCTGTTTTTT
CDR3 protein: CASSTPPEGRNTGELFF

D gene: TRBD1
clone size: many
V gene: TRBV3-1
J gene: TRBJ2-1
CDR3 DNA: TGTGCCAGCAGCCAAGCTTCGGGGACAGCTACAATCGATGAGCAGTTCTTC
CDR3 protein: CASSQASGTATIDEQFF

D gene: TRBD1
clone size: .
V gene: TRBV7-9
J gene: TRBJ2-7
CDR3 DNA: TGTGCCAGCAGTCGTCCCTACCGGGACAGGGCTAGCGAGCAGTACTTC
CDR3 protein: CASSRPYRDRASEQYF

D gene: TRBD1
clone size: many
V gene: TRBV12-3/TRBV12-4
J gene: TRBJ1-1
CDR3 DNA: TGTGCCAGCAGCCCGACAGGGGGTGTGACTGAAGCTTTCTTT
CDR3 protein: CASSPTGGVTEAFF

D gene: .
clone size: .
V gene: TRBV6-2/TRBV6-3
J gene: TRBJ2-5
CDR3 DNA: TGTGCCAGCATCCAAAGGACGGGGATGGAGACCCAGTACTTC
CDR3 protein: CASIQRTGMETQYF

D gene: .
clone size: many
V gene: TRBV18
J gene: TRBJ1-4
CDR3 DNA: TGTGCCAGCTCAGGCTCCAGATCAGCAACTAATGAAAAACTGTTTTTT
CDR3 protein: CASSGSRSATNEKLFF

D gene: TRBD2
clone size: many
V gene: TRBV7-3
J gene: TRBJ2-1
CDR3 DNA: TGTGCCAGCAGCTTACTTCCCGGGACTACTTACAATGAGCAGTTCTTC
CDR3 protein: CASSLLPGTTYNEQFF

D gene: .
clone size: few
V gene: TRBV10-2
J gene: TRBJ1-6
CDR3 DNA: TGCGCCAGCAGTGAACCAGGGATTAATTCACCCCTCCACTTT
CDR3 protein: CASSEPGINSPLHF

D gene: .
clone size: .
V gene: TRBV7-7
J gene: TRBJ2-7
CDR3 DNA: TGTGCCAGCAGATGGGGGGCCCAGGGGAGGTACGAGCAGTACTTC
CDR3 protein: CASRWGAQGRYEQYF

D gene: .
clone size: .
V gene: TRBV7-9
J gene: TRBJ2-3
CDR3 DNA: TGTGCCAGCAGCCCAGACAAGGGGATCGGGGGTTCAGGCACAGATACGCAGTATTTT
CDR3 protein: CASSPDKGIGGSGTDTQYF

D gene: TRBD1
clone size: many
V gene: TRBV12-3/TRBV12-4
J gene: TRBJ2-3
CDR3 DNA: TGTGCCAGCCCCCCCGCGGGCGTTGGGGACAGGGTAGTAGATACGCAGTATTTT
CDR3 protein: CASPPAGVGDRVVDTQYF

D gene: TRBD2
clone size: many
V gene: TRBV5-1
J gene: TRBJ2-1
CDR3 DNA: TGCGCCAGCAGCTTGGCCACGGCGGGGGGGCCGACCCATGAGCAGTTCTTC
CDR3 protein: CASSLATAGGPTHEQFF

D gene: .
clone size: many
V gene: TRBV7-2
J gene: TRBJ1-6
CDR3 DNA: TGTGCCAGCAGCTTCGGTACTTTGACCTATAATTCACCCCTCCACTTT
CDR3 protein: CASSFGTLTYNSPLHF

D gene: TRBD1
clone size: .
V gene: TRBV20-1
J gene: TRBJ1-6
CDR3 DNA: TGCAGTGCTGCCGACAGGGGTGATTCACCCCTCCACTTT
CDR3 protein: CSAADRGDSPLHF

D gene: TRBD1
clone size: .
V gene: TRBV18
J gene: TRBJ1-4
CDR3 DNA: TGTGCCAGCTCACCTACAGGGGCGGAAAAACTGTTTTTT
CDR3 protein: CASSPTGAEKLFF

D gene: TRBD1
clone size: .
V gene: TRBV28
J gene: TRBJ1-5
CDR3 DNA: TGTGCCAGCAGTTCCCCCGGACAGGGAAGACATCAGCCCCAGCATTTT
CDR3 protein: CASSSPGQGRHQPQHF

D gene: TRBD1
clone size: many
V gene: TRBV6-6
J gene: TRBJ2-1
CDR3 DNA: TGTGCCAGCAGTTACTCACAGGGGGCACGGAATGAGCAGTTCTTC
CDR3 protein: CASSYSQGARNEQFF

D gene: .
clone size: .
V gene: TRBV14
J gene: TRBJ1-1
CDR3 DNA: TGTGCCAGCTCACCACCGCACGGGGCCACTGAAGCTTTCTTT
CDR3 protein: CASSPPHGATEAFF

D gene: TRBD2
clone size: many
V gene: TRBV5-5
J gene: TRBJ2-5
CDR3 DNA: TGTGCCAGCAGCCGACGCGGGGGGACTATGCAGGAGACCCAGTACTTC
CDR3 protein: CASSRRGGTMQETQYF

D gene: .
clone size: many
V gene: TRBV2
J gene: TRBJ2-1
CDR3 DNA: TGTGCCAGCAGTGAGGCGGCTCCCTCCTACAATGAGCAGTTCTTC
CDR3 protein: CASSEAAPSYNEQFF

D gene: .
clone size: many
V gene: TRBV18
J gene: TRBJ1-1
CDR3 DNA: TGTGCCAGCACCACAAGAGACACTGAAGCTTTCTTT
CDR3 protein: CASTTRDTEAFF